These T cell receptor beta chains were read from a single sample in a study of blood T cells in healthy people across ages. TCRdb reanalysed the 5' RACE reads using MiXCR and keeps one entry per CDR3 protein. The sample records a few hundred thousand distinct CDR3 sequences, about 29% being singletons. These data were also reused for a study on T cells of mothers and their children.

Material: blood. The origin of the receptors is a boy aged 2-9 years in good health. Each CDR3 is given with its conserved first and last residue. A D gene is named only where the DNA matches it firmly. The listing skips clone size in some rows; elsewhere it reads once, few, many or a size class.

cdr3_aa: CASTIWGPNQPQHF
cdr3_nt: TGTGCCAGCACCATCTGGGGCCCTAATCAGCCCCAGCATTTT
cdr3_length: 14
d_call: NA
clone_size: NA
j_call: TRBJ1-5
v_call: TRBV12-3/TRBV12-4

cdr3_aa: CASRAADAQYF
cdr3_nt: TGTGCCAGCAGGGCCGCAGATGCGCAGTATTTT
cdr3_length: 11
d_call: NA
clone_size: few
j_call: TRBJ2-3
v_call: TRBV6-5

cdr3_aa: CASSYTTGQGSYEQYF
cdr3_nt: TGTGCCAGCAGTTACACAACGGGACAGGGATCCTACGAGCAGTACTTC
cdr3_length: 16
d_call: TRBD1
clone_size: NA
j_call: TRBJ2-7
v_call: TRBV6-6

cdr3_aa: CASSLGTGTVHNEKLFF
cdr3_nt: TGTGCCAGCAGTCTTGGCACCGGGACAGTGCATAATGAAAAACTGTTTTTT
cdr3_length: 17
d_call: TRBD1
clone_size: NA
j_call: TRBJ1-4
v_call: TRBV12-3/TRBV12-4

cdr3_aa: CAWSQGTGYNSPLHF
cdr3_nt: TGTGCCTGGAGTCAGGGGACCGGGTATAATTCACCCCTCCACTTT
cdr3_length: 15
d_call: NA
clone_size: NA
j_call: TRBJ1-6
v_call: TRBV30

cdr3_aa: CASSQAGKSSPLHF
cdr3_nt: TGTGCCAGCAGCCAAGCGGGTAAAAGTTCACCCCTCCACTTT
cdr3_length: 14
d_call: NA
clone_size: few
j_call: TRBJ1-6
v_call: TRBV3-1

cdr3_aa: CASSEWVSRHEQYF
cdr3_nt: TGCGCCAGCAGTGAGTGGGTTTCAAGACACGAGCAGTACTTC
cdr3_length: 14
d_call: NA
clone_size: NA
j_call: TRBJ2-7
v_call: TRBV10-2

cdr3_aa: CSVRVAGTRRETQYF
cdr3_nt: TGCAGCGTGCGGGTAGCGGGAACAAGGCGGGAGACCCAGTACTTC
cdr3_length: 15
d_call: TRBD2
clone_size: NA
j_call: TRBJ2-5
v_call: TRBV29-1

cdr3_aa: CASSPSGGHHEQYF
cdr3_nt: TGTGCCAGCAGCCCGTCGGGCGGACATCACGAGCAGTACTTC
cdr3_length: 14
d_call: NA
clone_size: NA
j_call: TRBJ2-7
v_call: TRBV7-2

cdr3_aa: CASSLRDSRPGANVLTF
cdr3_nt: TGTGCCAGCAGCCTCCGGGACAGCCGACCTGGGGCCAACGTCCTGACTTTC
cdr3_length: 17
d_call: TRBD1
clone_size: NA
j_call: TRBJ2-6
v_call: TRBV6-1

cdr3_aa: CASSSRGAPYEQYF
cdr3_nt: TGTGCCAGCAGTTCGCGGGGGGCGCCCTACGAGCAGTACTTC
cdr3_length: 14
d_call: TRBD2
clone_size: once
j_call: TRBJ2-7
v_call: TRBV28

cdr3_aa: CASSHVKGEGAKNIQYF
cdr3_nt: TGTGCCAGCAGCCACGTCAAAGGGGAGGGGGCCAAAAACATTCAGTACTTC
cdr3_length: 17
d_call: TRBD2
clone_size: few
j_call: TRBJ2-4
v_call: TRBV5-5

cdr3_aa: CASSLGVTYNEQFF
cdr3_nt: TGTGCCAGCAGCCTTGGCGTAACCTACAATGAGCAGTTCTTC
cdr3_length: 14
d_call: NA
clone_size: NA
j_call: TRBJ2-1
v_call: TRBV3-1

cdr3_aa: CASSGPVSSEEEETQYF
cdr3_nt: TGTGCCAGCAGTGGGCCGGTGTCCTCAGAGGAAGAGGAGACCCAGTACTTC
cdr3_length: 17
d_call: NA
clone_size: NA
j_call: TRBJ2-5
v_call: TRBV2

cdr3_aa: CASSLESRGEQYF
cdr3_nt: TGCGCCAGCAGCTTGGAGAGTCGGGGCGAGCAGTACTTC
cdr3_length: 13
d_call: NA
clone_size: NA
j_call: TRBJ2-7
v_call: TRBV5-1

cdr3_aa: CASSLGVSGGLHEQYF
cdr3_nt: TGTGCCAGCAGCTTAGGTGTCTCGGGGGGGCTCCACGAGCAGTACTTC
cdr3_length: 16
d_call: TRBD2
clone_size: NA
j_call: TRBJ2-7
v_call: TRBV13

cdr3_aa: CASSQFVTSGANVLTF
cdr3_nt: TGCGCCAGCAGCCAATTCGTCACCTCTGGGGCCAACGTCCTGACTTTC
cdr3_length: 16
d_call: NA
clone_size: many
j_call: TRBJ2-6
v_call: TRBV4-3

cdr3_aa: CASSLDVLGDGYTF
cdr3_nt: TGCGCCAGCAGCTTGGACGTTTTGGGGGATGGCTACACCTTC
cdr3_length: 14
d_call: NA
clone_size: few
j_call: TRBJ1-2
v_call: TRBV5-1

cdr3_aa: CRLAGDNEQFF
cdr3_nt: TGCAGGCTAGCGGGGGACAATGAGCAGTTCTTC
cdr3_length: 11
d_call: TRBD2
clone_size: few
j_call: TRBJ2-1
v_call: TRBV20-1

cdr3_aa: CASSYSRQTYEQYF
cdr3_nt: TGTGCCAGCAGTTACTCGAGACAAACCTACGAGCAGTACTTC
cdr3_length: 14
d_call: NA
clone_size: NA
j_call: TRBJ2-7
v_call: TRBV6-5

cdr3_aa: CASSSWTGEQETQYF
cdr3_nt: TGTGCCAGCAGCTCTTGGACAGGAGAGCAAGAGACCCAGTACTTC
cdr3_length: 15
d_call: TRBD1
clone_size: NA
j_call: TRBJ2-5
v_call: TRBV7-9

cdr3_aa: CAISKSMTSGRYNEQFF
cdr3_nt: TGTGCCATCAGCAAGTCAATGACTAGCGGGAGGTACAATGAGCAGTTCTTC
cdr3_length: 17
d_call: TRBD2
clone_size: NA
j_call: TRBJ2-1
v_call: TRBV10-3

cdr3_aa: CASSFWGPYNEQFF
cdr3_nt: TGCGCCAGCAGCTTTTGGGGGCCCTACAATGAGCAGTTCTTC
cdr3_length: 14
d_call: NA
clone_size: few
j_call: TRBJ2-1
v_call: TRBV5-1

cdr3_aa: CASSLAGFGANVLTF
cdr3_nt: TGTGCCAGCAGCTTGGCAGGTTTTGGGGCCAACGTCCTGACTTTC
cdr3_length: 15
d_call: NA
clone_size: few
j_call: TRBJ2-6
v_call: TRBV5-6

cdr3_aa: CAINPTGAGTEAFF
cdr3_nt: TGTGCCATCAATCCGACAGGGGCGGGCACTGAAGCTTTCTTT
cdr3_length: 14
d_call: TRBD1
clone_size: NA
j_call: TRBJ1-1
v_call: TRBV10-3

cdr3_aa: CSAPTSGLYNEQFF
cdr3_nt: TGCAGTGCACCGACTAGCGGACTATACAATGAGCAGTTCTTC
cdr3_length: 14
d_call: TRBD2
clone_size: few
j_call: TRBJ2-1
v_call: TRBV20-1

cdr3_aa: CASSQSGGANEQFF
cdr3_nt: TGTGCCAGCAGCCAAAGCGGGGGGGCCAATGAGCAGTTCTTC
cdr3_length: 14
d_call: TRBD2
clone_size: few
j_call: TRBJ2-1
v_call: TRBV3-1

cdr3_aa: CASSLVSGEQFF
cdr3_nt: TGTGCCAGCAGCTTAGTGTCAGGGGAGCAGTTCTTC
cdr3_length: 12
d_call: NA
clone_size: NA
j_call: TRBJ2-1
v_call: TRBV7-8

cdr3_aa: CASTPGGAYGYTF
cdr3_nt: TGTGCCAGCACCCCAGGGGGCGCCTATGGCTACACCTTC
cdr3_length: 13
d_call: TRBD1
clone_size: few
j_call: TRBJ1-2
v_call: TRBV5-6